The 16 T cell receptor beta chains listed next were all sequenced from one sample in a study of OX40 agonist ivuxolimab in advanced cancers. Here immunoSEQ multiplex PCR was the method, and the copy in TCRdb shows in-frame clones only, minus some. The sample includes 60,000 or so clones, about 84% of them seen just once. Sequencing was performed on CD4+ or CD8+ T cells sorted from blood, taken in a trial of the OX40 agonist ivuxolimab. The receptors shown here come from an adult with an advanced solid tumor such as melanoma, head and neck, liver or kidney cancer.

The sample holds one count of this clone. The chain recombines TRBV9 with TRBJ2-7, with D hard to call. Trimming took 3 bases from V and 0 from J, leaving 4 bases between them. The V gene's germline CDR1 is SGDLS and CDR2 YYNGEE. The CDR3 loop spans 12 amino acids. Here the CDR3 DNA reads TGTGCCAGCAGCGACACCTCCTACGAGCAGTACTTC. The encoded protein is CASSDTSYEQYF.

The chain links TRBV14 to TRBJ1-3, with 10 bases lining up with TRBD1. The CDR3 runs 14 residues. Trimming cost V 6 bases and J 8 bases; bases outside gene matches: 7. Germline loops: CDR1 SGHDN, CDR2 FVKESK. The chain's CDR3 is CASSFAGQGYTIYF. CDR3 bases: TGTGCCAGCAGTTTTGCGGGACAGGGGTACACCATATATTTT.

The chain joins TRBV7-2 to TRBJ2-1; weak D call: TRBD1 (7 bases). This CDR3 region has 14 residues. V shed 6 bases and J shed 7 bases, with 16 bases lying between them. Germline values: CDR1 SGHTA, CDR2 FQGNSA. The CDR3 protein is CASRRDRAGNEQFF. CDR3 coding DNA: TGTGCCAGCAGGCGAGACAGGGCGGGGAATGAGCAGTTCTTC. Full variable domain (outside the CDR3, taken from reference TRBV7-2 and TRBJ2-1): GAGVSQSPSNKVTEKGKDVELRCDPISGHTALYWYRQSLGQGLEFLIYFQGNSAPDKSGLPSDRFSAERTGGSVSTLTIQRTQQEDSAVYLCASRRDRAGNEQFFGPGTRLTVL.

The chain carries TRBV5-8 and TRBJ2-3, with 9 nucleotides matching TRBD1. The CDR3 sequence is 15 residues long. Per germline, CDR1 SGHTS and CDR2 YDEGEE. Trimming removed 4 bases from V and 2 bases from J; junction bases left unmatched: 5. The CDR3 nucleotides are TGTGCCAGCAGCCCAGGGACAGGGTCCACAGATACGCAGTATTTT. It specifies CASSPGTGSTDTQYF.

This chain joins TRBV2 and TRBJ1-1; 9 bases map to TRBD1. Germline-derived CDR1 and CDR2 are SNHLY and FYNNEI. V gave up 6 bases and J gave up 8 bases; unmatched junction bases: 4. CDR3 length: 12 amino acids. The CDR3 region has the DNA TGTGCCAGCAGCGTGGACAGGGGAGAAGCTTTCTTT. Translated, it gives CASSVDRGEAFF. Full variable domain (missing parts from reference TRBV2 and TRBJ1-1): EPEVTQTPSHQVTQMGQEVILRCVPISNHLYFYWYRQILGQKVEFLVSFYNNEISEKSEIFDDQFSVERPDGSNFTLKIRSTKLEDSAMYFCASSVDRGEAFFGQGTRLTVV.

The CDR3 nucleotides read TGTGCCAGTAGTCCCTCCCGGACAGGCAATCAGCCCCAGCATTTT. It codes for CASSPSRTGNQPQHF. The J gene is TRBJ1-5, the V gene TRBV19; a weak D match, TRBD1 (6 bases). V was shortened by 5 bases and J by 2 bases, with 13 bases between the two germline ends. The CDR3 has 15 amino acids. Looked up from germline, CDR1 is LNHDA and CDR2 is SQIVND (reference sequence). Combining the CDR3 with reference TRBV19 and TRBJ1-5 gives the whole variable domain DGGITQSPKYLFRKEGQNVTLSCEQNLNHDAMYWYRQDPGQGLRLIYYSQIVNDFQKGDIAEGYSVSREKKESFPLTVTSAQKNPTAFYLCASSPSRTGNQPQHFGDGTRLSIL.

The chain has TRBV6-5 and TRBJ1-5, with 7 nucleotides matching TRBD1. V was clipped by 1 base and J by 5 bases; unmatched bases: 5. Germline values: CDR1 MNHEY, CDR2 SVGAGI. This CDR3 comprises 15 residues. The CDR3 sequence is CASSYYQGGDQPQHF. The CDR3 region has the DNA TGTGCCAGCAGTTACTACCAGGGGGGGGATCAGCCCCAGCATTTT.

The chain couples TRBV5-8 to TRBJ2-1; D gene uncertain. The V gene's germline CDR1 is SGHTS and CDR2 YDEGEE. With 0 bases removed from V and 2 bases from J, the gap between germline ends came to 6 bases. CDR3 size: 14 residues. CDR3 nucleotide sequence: TGTGCCAGCAGCTTGGTTGGAACCTACAATGAGCAGTTCTTC. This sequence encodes CASSLVGTYNEQFF.

The CDR3 is CASSKTGTGRNTIYF. CDR3 coding DNA: TGTGCCAGCAGCAAGACAGGGACAGGGAGAAACACCATATATTTT. V is TRBV7-2 and J is TRBJ1-3; 9 nucleotides align to TRBD1. The CDR3 is 15 amino acids. Germline V gene lookup returns CDR1 SGHTA and CDR2 FQGNSA. V lost 5 bases and J lost 5; bases outside the gene matches: 7.

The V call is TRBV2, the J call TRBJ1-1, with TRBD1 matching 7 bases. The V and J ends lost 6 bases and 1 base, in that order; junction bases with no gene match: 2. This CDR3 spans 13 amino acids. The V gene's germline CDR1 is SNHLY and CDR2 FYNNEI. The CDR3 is CASSRTGNTEAFF. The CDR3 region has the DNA TGTGCCAGCAGCCGGACAGGGAACACTGAAGCTTTCTTT.

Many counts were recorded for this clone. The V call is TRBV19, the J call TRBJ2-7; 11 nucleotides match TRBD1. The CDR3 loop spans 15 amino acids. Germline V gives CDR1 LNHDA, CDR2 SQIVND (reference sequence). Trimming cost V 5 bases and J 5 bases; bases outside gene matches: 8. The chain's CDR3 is CASSSRDRGINEQYF. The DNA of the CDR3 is TGTGCCAGTAGTTCGAGGGACAGGGGGATCAACGAGCAGTACTTC.

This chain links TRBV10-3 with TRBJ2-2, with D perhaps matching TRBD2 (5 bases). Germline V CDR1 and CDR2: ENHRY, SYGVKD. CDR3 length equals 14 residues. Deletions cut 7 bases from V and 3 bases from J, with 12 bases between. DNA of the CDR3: TGTGCCATCACCCCCCTCGGGGACACCGGGGAGCTGTTTTTT. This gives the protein CAITPLGDTGELFF.

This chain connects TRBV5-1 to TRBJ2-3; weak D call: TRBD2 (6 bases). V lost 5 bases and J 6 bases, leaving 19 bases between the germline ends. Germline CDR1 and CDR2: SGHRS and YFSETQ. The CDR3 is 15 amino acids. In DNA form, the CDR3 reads TGCGCCAGCAGTCGGAATACGGGAGTCTCGGATACGCAGTATTTT. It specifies CASSRNTGVSDTQYF.

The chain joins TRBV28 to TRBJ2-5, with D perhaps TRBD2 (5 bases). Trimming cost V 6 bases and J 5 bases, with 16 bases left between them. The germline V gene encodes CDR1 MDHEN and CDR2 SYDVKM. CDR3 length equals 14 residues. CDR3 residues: CASSNVVREETQYF. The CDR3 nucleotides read TGTGCCAGCAGCAACGTAGTAAGGGAGGAGACCCAGTACTTC.

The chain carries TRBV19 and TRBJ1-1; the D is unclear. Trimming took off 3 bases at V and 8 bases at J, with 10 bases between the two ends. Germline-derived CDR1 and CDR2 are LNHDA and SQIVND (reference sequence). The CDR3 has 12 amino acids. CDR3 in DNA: TGTGCCAGTAGTATTCAGGCGAGGGAAGCTTTCTTT. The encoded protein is CASSIQAREAFF.

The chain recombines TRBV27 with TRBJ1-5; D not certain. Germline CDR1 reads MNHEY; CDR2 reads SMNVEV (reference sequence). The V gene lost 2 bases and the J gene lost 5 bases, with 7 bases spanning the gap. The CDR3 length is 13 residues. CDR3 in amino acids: CASSLLPDQPQHF. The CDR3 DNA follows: TGTGCCAGCAGTTTACTCCCGGATCAGCCCCAGCATTTT.